This TCR beta chain was retrieved from a study of somatic mutations in cytotoxic T cells in rheumatoid arthritis. Points from the study as a whole: It was in rheumatoid arthritis patients, but not in healthy controls, that CD8+ clonality increased with age. Among fewer than 80 patients, about 8 showed a largest CD8+ clone that surpassed 20% of CD8+ cells.

Only in-frame clones appear in the TCRdb table, and some are missing; sequencing was by immunoSEQ multiplex PCR. The profile covers roughly 9,800 clones, with about 93% appearing a single time and about 15% taken by the ten largest. A remark on this clone: Antigen specificity is unknown.

Positively selected by magnetic beads, CD4+ and CD8+ cells were purity-checked by flow cytometry. CDR3 length equals 14 residues. Trimming stripped 1 base from V and 4 bases from J, with 10 bases between. Germline V CDR1 and CDR2: LGHNT, FRNRAP. The sample consisted of CD8+ T cells sorted from blood. V usage is TRBV12-5 and J usage is TRBJ1-2; no clear D gene. The TCR comes from a woman under 30 with rheumatoid arthritis. CDR3 sequence: CASGLGQAVYGYTF. The CDR3 DNA reads as TGTGCTAGTGGTTTGGGTCAGGCAGTCTATGGCTACACCTTC. Complete variable domain (other parts from reference TRBV12-5 and TRBJ1-2): DARVTQTPRHKVTEMGQEVTMRCQPILGHNTVFWYRQTMMQGLELLAYFRNRAPLDDSGMPKDRFSAEMPDATLATLKIQPSEPRDSAVYFCASGLGQAVYGYTFGSGTRLTVV.